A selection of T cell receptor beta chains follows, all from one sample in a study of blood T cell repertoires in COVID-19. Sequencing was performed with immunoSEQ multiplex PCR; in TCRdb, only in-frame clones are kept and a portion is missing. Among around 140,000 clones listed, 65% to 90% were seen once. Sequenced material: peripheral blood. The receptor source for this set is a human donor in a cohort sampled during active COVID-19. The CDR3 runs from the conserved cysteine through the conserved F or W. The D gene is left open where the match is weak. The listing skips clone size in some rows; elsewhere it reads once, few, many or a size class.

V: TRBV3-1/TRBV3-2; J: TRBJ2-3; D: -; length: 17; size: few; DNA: TGTGCCAGCAGCCAAGGAACGCTTTCAAGTACGGGACTCCCGAAGTATTTT; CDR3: CASSQGTLSSTGLPKYF
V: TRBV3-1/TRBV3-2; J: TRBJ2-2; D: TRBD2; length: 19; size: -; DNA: TGTGCCAGCAGCCCCCTGGGGGGACTAGCGGGAGAAGGGGCCGGGGAGCTGTTTTTT; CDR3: CASSPLGGLAGEGAGELFF
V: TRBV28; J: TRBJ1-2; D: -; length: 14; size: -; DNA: TGTGCCAGCAGTTCCTCCGTCGGGTTCTATGGCTACACCTTC; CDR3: CASSSSVGFYGYTF
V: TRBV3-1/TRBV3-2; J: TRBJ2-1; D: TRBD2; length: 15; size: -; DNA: TGTGCCAGCAGACTAGCGGGAGGGCCCTACAATGAGCAGTTCTTC; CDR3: CASRLAGGPYNEQFF
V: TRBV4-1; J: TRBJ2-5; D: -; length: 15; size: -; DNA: TGCGCCAGCAGCCATCTGGGAGGGGGGGAAGAGACCCAGTACTTC; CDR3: CASSHLGGGEETQYF
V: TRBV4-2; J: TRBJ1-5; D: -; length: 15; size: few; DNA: TGTGCCAGCAGCCAAGGGACAGCCAGCACTCAGCCCCAGCATTTT; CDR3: CASSQGTASTQPQHF
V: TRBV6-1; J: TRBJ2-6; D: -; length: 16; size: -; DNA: TGTGCCAGCAGTGACAGGGGCCGCTCTGGGGCCAACGTCCTGACTTTC; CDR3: CASSDRGRSGANVLTF
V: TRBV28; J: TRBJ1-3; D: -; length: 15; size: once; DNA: TGTGCCAGCAGTTTGGGGGGGACAACTGGAAACACCATATATTTT; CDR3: CASSLGGTTGNTIYF
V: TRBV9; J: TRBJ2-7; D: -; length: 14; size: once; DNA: TGTGCCAGCAGCCTCGCCGGGAGCTCCTACGAGCAGTACTTC; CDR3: CASSLAGSSYEQYF
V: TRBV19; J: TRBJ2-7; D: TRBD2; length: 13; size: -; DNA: TGTGCCAGTAGTCGCGCGGGGGGCTACGAGCAGTACTTC; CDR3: CASSRAGGYEQYF
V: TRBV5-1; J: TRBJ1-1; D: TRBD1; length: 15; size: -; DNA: TGCGCCAGCAGCTTGCGGACAGGGATGAACACTGAAGCTTTCTTT; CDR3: CASSLRTGMNTEAFF
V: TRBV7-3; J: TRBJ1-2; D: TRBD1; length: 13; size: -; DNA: TGTGCCAGCAGTTCTGGGACAGGGGCTGGCTACACCTTC; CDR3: CASSSGTGAGYTF
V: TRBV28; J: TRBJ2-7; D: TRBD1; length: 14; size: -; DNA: TGTGCCAGCAGTTTAACCGGGACAGCCTACGAGCAGTACTTC; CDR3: CASSLTGTAYEQYF
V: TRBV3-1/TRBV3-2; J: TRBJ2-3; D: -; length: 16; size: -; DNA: TGTGCCAGCAGCCAAGGAATTGTGGGAGGCGCAGATACGCAGTATTTT; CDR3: CASSQGIVGGADTQYF
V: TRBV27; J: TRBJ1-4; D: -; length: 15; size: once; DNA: TGTGCCAGCAGTTTCAGAGGGATTAATAATGAAAAACTGTTTTTT; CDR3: CASSFRGINNEKLFF
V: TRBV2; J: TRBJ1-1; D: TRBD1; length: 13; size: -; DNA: TGTGCCAGCGGGACAGGGGGCGGCACTGAAGCTTTCTTT; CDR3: CASGTGGGTEAFF
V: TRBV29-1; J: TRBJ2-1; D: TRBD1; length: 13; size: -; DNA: TGCAGCGGTGGGACAGGCGACTACAATGAGCAGTTCTTC; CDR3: CSGGTGDYNEQFF
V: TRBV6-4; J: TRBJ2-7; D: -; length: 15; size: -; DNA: TGTGCCAGCAGTGACTCCGGCGGGATAGTAGGCGAGCAGTACTTC; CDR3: CASSDSGGIVGEQYF
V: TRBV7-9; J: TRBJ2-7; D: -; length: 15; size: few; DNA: TGTGCCAGCAGCCCCCCCGTAACACGCTCCTACGAGCAGTACTTC; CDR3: CASSPPVTRSYEQYF
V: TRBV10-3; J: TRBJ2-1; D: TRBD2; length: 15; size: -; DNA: TGTGCCATCAGTGAAACCCCTAGCGGGAATAATGAGCAGTTCTTC; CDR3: CAISETPSGNNEQFF